This TCR beta chain is from a study of cytomegalovirus exposure and HLA in healthy donors. The study, taken as a whole, reports: Altogether, some 160 TCR beta chains were recorded as cytomegalovirus-associated.

Notes on this clone: The target antigen is unknown.

V gave up 1 base and J gave up 1 base, with 8 bases separating them. Germline loops: CDR1 SGHNT, CDR2 YYREEE (reference sequence). This CDR3 has 15 residues. Generated by immunoSEQ multiplex PCR, the TCRdb table keeps only in-frame clones and is missing some. The sample shows fewer than 70,000 clones, roughly 96% of them seen only once. The sample was PBMCs. J is TRBJ2-2 and V is TRBV5-4; no firm D call. This clonotype was sampled from a woman aged 18-29 years in good health and CMV-seropositive. The CDR3 coding sequence is TGTGCCAGCAGCTTGTCGGCAGGGAACACCGGGGAGCTGTTTTTT. It encodes CASSLSAGNTGELFF.